Listed below are T cell receptor beta chains from one sample, sequenced in a study of T cell responses to AZD1222 COVID-19 vaccine. The data were produced by immunoSEQ multiplex PCR, yet TCRdb's version contains in-frame clones alone and is incomplete. In the table there are 130,000 to 150,000 clones, roughly 90% of which are singletons. Specimen: peripheral blood, collected 28 days after the second dose of the MenACWY control vaccine. These receptors were collected from an adult who received the MenACWY meningococcal vaccine as a control. Each CDR3 is given with its conserved first and last residue. D genes are given only for firm matches. Clone size appears in some rows only: once, few, many, or a class for an expanded clone.

d_call | clone_size | j_call | v_call | cdr3_nt | cdr3_aa
TRBD1 | NA | TRBJ1-5 | TRBV6-2/TRBV6-3 | TGTGCCAGCAGTTCCCGGACAGGGGTCCAGCCCCAGCATTTT | CASSSRTGVQPQHF
TRBD1 | NA | TRBJ1-5 | TRBV7-2 | TGTGCCAGCAGCTTAGACGGGACAGGGGGAGGCAATCAGCCCCAGCATTTT | CASSLDGTGGGNQPQHF
NA | once | TRBJ2-3 | TRBV19 | TGTGCCAGTAGTATGACGCCTTACCTCGATACGCAGTATTTT | CASSMTPYLDTQYF
TRBD1 | NA | TRBJ1-6 | TRBV7-2 | TGTGCCAGCAGCACCAAGGGGGCAACCTATAATTCACCCCTCCACTTT | CASSTKGATYNSPLHF
NA | NA | TRBJ2-7 | TRBV6-5 | TGTGCCATACCGGGCCCTACCTACGAGCAGTACTTC | CAIPGPTYEQYF
NA | NA | TRBJ2-7 | TRBV11-3 | TGTGCCAGCAGCTTAGTCGGGACACTAGCCTACGAGCAGTACTTC | CASSLVGTLAYEQYF
TRBD1 | once | TRBJ2-7 | TRBV18 | TGTGCCAGCTCATCTACAGGGGGCTACGACGAGCAGTACTTC | CASSSTGGYDEQYF
NA | NA | TRBJ1-4 | TRBV7-2 | TGTGCCAGCAGCTTCACACGGCCGGGGGAAAAACTGTTTTTT | CASSFTRPGEKLFF
TRBD1 | NA | TRBJ2-7 | TRBV5-1 | TGCGCCAGCAGCCCCGGGACAGGGCTCGAGCAGTACTTC | CASSPGTGLEQYF
NA | once | TRBJ2-2 | TRBV7-9 | TGTGCCAGCAGCTTATTCCGAGGAGCGAACACCGGGGAGCTGTTTTTT | CASSLFRGANTGELFF
NA | NA | TRBJ2-3 | TRBV6-2/TRBV6-3 | TGTGCCAGCAGCCGTCCCGGGACGATCACAGATACGCAGTATTTT | CASSRPGTITDTQYF
NA | NA | TRBJ1-1 | TRBV3-1/TRBV3-2 | TGTGCCAGCAGCCAAGATATGAGGGAGAACACTGAAGCTTTCTTT | CASSQDMRENTEAFF
TRBD1 | NA | TRBJ1-2 | TRBV28 | TGTGCCAGCAGTTTAGGGGGACAGGGAAACTATGGCTACACCTTC | CASSLGGQGNYGYTF
NA | NA | TRBJ1-1 | TRBV5-6 | TGTGCCAGCAGCTTAACGGGGGCAGAAGCTTTCTTT | CASSLTGAEAFF
TRBD1 | NA | TRBJ2-3 | TRBV6-5 | TGTGCCAGCACCCAACAGGGGACAGATACGCAGTATTTT | CASTQQGTDTQYF
NA | NA | TRBJ2-3 | TRBV7-2 | TGTGCCAGCAGCTTAGGGGGACTTCTCACAGATACGCAGTATTTT | CASSLGGLLTDTQYF
NA | NA | TRBJ1-1 | TRBV10-3 | TGTGCCATCAGTGAGTCGATACAAGTTACTGAAGCTTTCTTT | CAISESIQVTEAFF
TRBD1 | NA | TRBJ2-7 | TRBV2 | TGTGCCACGAGTAGACAGGGGTTCTCCTACGAGCAGTACTTC | CATSRQGFSYEQYF
NA | NA | TRBJ2-1 | TRBV3-1/TRBV3-2 | TGTGCCAGCAGCCAAGAGGGGCTAGCAGGTGAGCAGTTCTTC | CASSQEGLAGEQFF
TRBD1 | NA | TRBJ1-6 | TRBV5-4 | TGTGCCAGCAGCGCACCTAGGACAGGATATAATTCACCCCTCCACTTT | CASSAPRTGYNSPLHF
TRBD2 | NA | TRBJ2-1 | TRBV28 | TGTGCCAGCAGTTTGGGGGGGACTAGCGGTGAGCAGTTCTTC | CASSLGGTSGEQFF
NA | NA | TRBJ1-3 | TRBV5-1 | TGCGCCAGCAGCTTGGTTGGGGGGTCTGGAAACACCATATATTTT | CASSLVGGSGNTIYF
NA | NA | TRBJ1-5 | TRBV30 | TGTGCCTGGGGTCAGGGGCTAGATCAGCCCCAGCATTTT | CAWGQGLDQPQHF
NA | once | TRBJ2-6 | TRBV5-4 | TGTGCCAGCAGCTTGGCAGGGCCAGGGAGGGCCAACGTCCTGACTTTC | CASSLAGPGRANVLTF
NA | NA | TRBJ1-6 | TRBV2 | TGTGCCAGCAGGGGGTCTTATGGTTCACCCCTCCACTTT | CASRGSYGSPLHF
NA | once | TRBJ2-3 | TRBV7-2 | TGTGCCAGCAGCTTAGAATTGGGTAGCAGCGCAGATACGCAGTATTTT | CASSLELGSSADTQYF
TRBD2 | once | TRBJ2-5 | TRBV3-1/TRBV3-2 | TGTGCCAGCACCCACTCGAGCGGGGGGGCCGCGAAGACCCAGTACTTC | CASTHSSGGAAKTQYF
NA | NA | TRBJ2-7 | TRBV7-2 | TGTGCCAGCAGCCCGAGGGCGACCAGATACGAGCAGTACTTC | CASSPRATRYEQYF
NA | NA | TRBJ2-7 | TRBV11-3 | TGTGCCAGCAGCTTAGACCTATCCGGCAACGAGCAGTACTTC | CASSLDLSGNEQYF
NA | NA | TRBJ1-3 | TRBV7-9 | TGTGCCAGCAGCGCGGGCGCTAGTCTCTCTGGAAACACCATATATTTT | CASSAGASLSGNTIYF
TRBD2 | NA | TRBJ2-3 | TRBV28 | TGTGCCAGCAGGGGGGGGATGAGCACAGATACGCAGTATTTT | CASRGGMSTDTQYF
TRBD2 | few | TRBJ2-2 | TRBV4-1 | TGCGCCAGCAGCCAAGGTCCCCTAGCGGGAGGGGGTGTTCGGAACACCGGGGAGCTGTTTTTT | CASSQGPLAGGGVRNTGELFF
NA | NA | TRBJ1-2 | TRBV2 | TGTGCCAGCAAGGTCCAGGGACTAGCTAACTATGGCTACACCTTC | CASKVQGLANYGYTF
TRBD1 | NA | TRBJ2-7 | TRBV4-1 | TGCGCCAGCAGCCAAGAAGCAGGGGGCAGGTACGAGCAGTACTTC | CASSQEAGGRYEQYF
TRBD1 | NA | TRBJ1-5 | TRBV9 | TGTGCCAGCAGCCGGGACAGTCGCAACAATCAGCCCCAGCATTTT | CASSRDSRNNQPQHF
NA | NA | TRBJ1-6 | TRBV11-3 | TGTGCCAGCAGCTTGTCCGGGACAAAAAATTCACCCCTCCACTTT | CASSLSGTKNSPLHF